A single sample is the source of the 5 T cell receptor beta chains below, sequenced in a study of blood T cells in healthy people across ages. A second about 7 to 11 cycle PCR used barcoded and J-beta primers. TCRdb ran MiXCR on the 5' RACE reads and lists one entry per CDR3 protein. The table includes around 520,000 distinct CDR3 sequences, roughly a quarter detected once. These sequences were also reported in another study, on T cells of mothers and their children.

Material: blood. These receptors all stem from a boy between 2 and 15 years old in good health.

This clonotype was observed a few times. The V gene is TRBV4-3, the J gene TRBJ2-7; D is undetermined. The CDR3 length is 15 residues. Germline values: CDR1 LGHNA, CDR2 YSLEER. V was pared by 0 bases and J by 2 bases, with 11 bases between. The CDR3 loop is CASSQESLSAYEQYF. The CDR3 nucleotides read TGCGCCAGCAGCCAAGAATCCCTTTCGGCCTACGAGCAGTACTTC.

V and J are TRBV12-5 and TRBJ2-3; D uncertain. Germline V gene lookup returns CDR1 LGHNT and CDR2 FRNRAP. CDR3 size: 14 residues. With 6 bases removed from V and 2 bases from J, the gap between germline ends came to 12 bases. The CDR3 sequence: CASGRRPDTDTQYF. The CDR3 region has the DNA TGTGCTAGTGGCAGAAGGCCCGACACAGATACGCAGTATTTT.

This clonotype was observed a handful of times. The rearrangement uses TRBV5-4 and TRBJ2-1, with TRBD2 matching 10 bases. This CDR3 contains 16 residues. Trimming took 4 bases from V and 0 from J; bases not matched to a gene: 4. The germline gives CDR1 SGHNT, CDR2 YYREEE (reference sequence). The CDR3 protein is CASSSSGGDSYNEQFF. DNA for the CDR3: TGTGCCAGCAGCAGCAGCGGGGGGGACTCCTACAATGAGCAGTTCTTC.

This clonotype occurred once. The CDR3 region has the DNA TGTGCCAGCAGTTACACTAGCGGGGAAGGATCGGAAGAGCAGTACTTC. It yields the protein CASSYTSGEGSEEQYF. J is TRBJ2-7 and V is TRBV12-3 or TRBV12-4; 10 nucleotides agree with TRBD2. J gave up 7 bases and V 4 bases, and 13 bases lay outside the gene matches. The CDR3 runs 16 residues.

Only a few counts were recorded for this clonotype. The CDR3 nucleotides are TGTGCCAGCAGTCCCTGGACAGGGGCGGACACTGAAGCTTTCTTT. Encoded protein: CASSPWTGADTEAFF. J is TRBJ1-1 and V is TRBV6-5; the match to TRBD1 covers 9 bases. CDR3 size: 15 residues. Germline lookup yields CDR1 MNHEY and CDR2 SVGAGI. J was trimmed by 3 bases and V by 5 bases; bases with no gene match: 7.